What follows is one T cell receptor (beta chain) and its context. Its specificity is unknown. Germline V gene data show CDR1 as LNHDA and CDR2 as SQIVND (reference sequence). Between the trimmed V and J ends, which lost 7 bases and 7 bases, there was a span of 8 bases. This CDR3 contains 11 residues. Documented treatment: oral pan-JAK inhibitor, 5-10 mg twice daily. These data come from a study of CD8+ T cells in alopecia areata. Overall study: Treated patients swallowed 5 to 10 mg of oral tofacitinib twice daily.

General study findings and limits: Tofacitinib significantly decreased scalp clonality and expanded CD8+ clones among top 100.

cDNA reverse transcribed from extracted RNA served as the sequencing template. The data were produced by immunoSEQ multiplex PCR, yet TCRdb's version contains in-frame clones alone and is incomplete. The sample has about 140,000 clones; approximately 90% are singletons. The chain is built from TRBV19 and TRBJ2-1; D gene uncertain. This clonotype was obtained from a human donor with alopecia areata. This material consisted of CD8+ T cells sorted from blood, taken at week 4, from a patient treated with tofacitinib. This CDR3 is CASIGWNEQFF. As DNA, the CDR3 is TGTGCCAGTATTGGGTGGAATGAGCAGTTCTTC.